This TCR beta chain was recorded in a study of blood T cell repertoires in COVID-19. The CDR3 runs 15 residues. V shed 3 bases and J 0 bases; nucleotides not matched to a gene: 4. Germline V gives CDR1 KGHSH, CDR2 LQKENI. Produced via immunoSEQ multiplex PCR; TCRdb's table is partial and in-frame only. The table lists about 59,000 clones, about 90% of them singletons. Input material: peripheral blood. This sequence was found in a woman older than 75 with active COVID-19. The genes are TRBV18 and TRBJ1-2, with 7 bases matching TRBD1. CDR3 DNA sequence: TGTGCCAGCTCACCGCAGGGGGAGACTAACTATGGCTACACCTTC. The encoded protein is CASSPQGETNYGYTF.